A selection of T cell receptor beta chains follows, all from one sample in a study of Graves' ophthalmopathy and Graves' hyperthyroidism. In TCRdb, the multiplex PCR reads were re-called with MiXCR into one record per CDR3 protein. The table lists about 370,000 distinct CDR3 sequences, around 18% of them singletons. The specimen sequenced was peripheral blood. These receptors originate from a woman younger than 35 with Graves' ophthalmopathy. Each CDR3 is given without its conserved first and last residue. D genes are given only for firm matches.

ASSQWGDGEQY,TRBV7-2,TRBJ2-7,-
ASRGDLYEQY,TRBV2,TRBJ2-7,-
ATPGLDSPLH,TRBV6-1,TRBJ1-6,-
ASSYTPGLYNQPQH,TRBV6-2/TRBV6-3,TRBJ1-5,-
ASSLPQVSYEQY,TRBV28,TRBJ2-7,-
ASSPSQGPGNEQY,TRBV7-6,TRBJ2-7,-
ASSLVRVGDIQY,TRBV12-3/TRBV12-4,TRBJ2-4,-
ASSPRQGENTEAF,TRBV6-1,TRBJ1-1,TRBD1
ASSPVAEPYEQY,TRBV12-3/TRBV12-4,TRBJ2-7,-
ASSQTAVLAGGRSGELF,TRBV4-1,TRBJ2-2,TRBD2
ASSLGGAGGQPQH,TRBV5-1,TRBJ1-5,TRBD1
ASSPPRGYNSPLH,TRBV27,TRBJ1-6,-
ASRRDSSYNSPLH,TRBV6-1,TRBJ1-6,TRBD1
ASSPMAFSSYEQY,TRBV28,TRBJ2-7,-
ASNRDREPYEQY,TRBV6-2/TRBV6-3,TRBJ2-7,TRBD1
ATRTGPNSETQY,TRBV2,TRBJ2-5,-
ASRGGTAYSGNTIY,TRBV30,TRBJ1-3,TRBD1
ASGWNPNTEAF,TRBV6-1,TRBJ1-1,-
ASSDGMAETQY,TRBV25-1,TRBJ2-5,-
ASSYSNAGRRTEAF,TRBV6-2/TRBV6-3,TRBJ1-1,-
ASSLNGDQETQY,TRBV7-3,TRBJ2-5,-
SVLLRGETQY,TRBV29-1,TRBJ2-5,TRBD2
ASAPDSGNTIY,TRBV19,TRBJ1-3,-
ASSLQGNQPQH,TRBV12-3/TRBV12-4,TRBJ1-5,-
SGYREIGPQETQY,TRBV29-1,TRBJ2-5,-
ASRTLQETQY,TRBV5-1,TRBJ2-5,-
ASSRTGLAGAANTGELF,TRBV11-2,TRBJ2-2,TRBD2
ASSTRGSSNQPQH,TRBV19,TRBJ1-5,-
SARSGGGGNQPQH,TRBV20-1,TRBJ1-5,-
GQKERGGQETQY,TRBV6-2/TRBV6-3,TRBJ2-5,-
SASRDGQTYEQY,TRBV20-1,TRBJ2-7,-
ASSPGGTLAQPQH,TRBV9,TRBJ1-5,-
ATESTGGSTF,TRBV6-1,TRBJ1-1,TRBD1
ASRKTENTEAF,TRBV12-3/TRBV12-4,TRBJ1-1,-
AWTSDGEAF,TRBV30,TRBJ1-1,-
ASSFVGGLYEQY,TRBV28,TRBJ2-7,TRBD2
SINRVGPYEQY,TRBV20-1,TRBJ2-7,-
ASSFRQGKNIQY,TRBV7-2,TRBJ2-4,TRBD1
ASSLDRLDIAGANVLT,TRBV11-2,TRBJ2-6,-
ASSAWPAGSNQPQH,TRBV11-2,TRBJ1-5,-
ASKSSYNSPLH,TRBV12-3/TRBV12-4,TRBJ1-6,-
ASSLAVSVNTGELF,TRBV7-2,TRBJ2-2,-
ASRKLRTGRNTEAF,TRBV11-2,TRBJ1-1,TRBD1
AWSVGDYEQY,TRBV30,TRBJ2-7,-
ASSTGPSGRPSETQY,TRBV6-1,TRBJ2-5,TRBD2
SARDLGQGTSPLH,TRBV20-1,TRBJ1-6,TRBD1
ASSIPGQPQH,TRBV28,TRBJ1-5,-
ASSILERSKNIQY,TRBV19,TRBJ2-4,-
ASSLGFNVGPNTGELF,TRBV5-1,TRBJ2-2,-
ASSSGLQPQH,TRBV28,TRBJ1-5,-
SASGRSHVSSNQPQH,TRBV20-1,TRBJ1-5,-
SANELGEQHLQY,TRBV20-1,TRBJ2-4,-
SAIDLTTNTEAF,TRBV20-1,TRBJ1-1,-
ASSYSTEQY,TRBV6-2/TRBV6-3,TRBJ2-7,-